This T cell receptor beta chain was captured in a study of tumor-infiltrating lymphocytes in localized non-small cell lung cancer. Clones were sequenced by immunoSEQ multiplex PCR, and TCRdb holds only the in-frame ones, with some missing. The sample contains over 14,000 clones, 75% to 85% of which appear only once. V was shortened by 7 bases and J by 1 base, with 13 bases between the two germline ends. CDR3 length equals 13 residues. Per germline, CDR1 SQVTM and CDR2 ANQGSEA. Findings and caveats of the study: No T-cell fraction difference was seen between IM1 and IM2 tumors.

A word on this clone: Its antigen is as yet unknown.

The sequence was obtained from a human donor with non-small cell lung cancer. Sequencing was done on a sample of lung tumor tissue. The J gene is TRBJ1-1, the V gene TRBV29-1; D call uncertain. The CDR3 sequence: CSAYRVGNTEAFF. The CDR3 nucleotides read TGCAGCGCCTATAGGGTGGGGAACACTGAAGCTTTCTTT.